This T cell receptor beta chain originates from a study of a mutant IDH1 vaccine in newly diagnosed glioma. Produced via immunoSEQ multiplex PCR; TCRdb's table is partial and in-frame only. Here the sample spans 90,000 to 100,000 clones, around nine tenths being singletons. The time point is: baseline, week 1 (first vaccination visit). Treatment: pre-vaccination baseline after standard-of-care therapy. This clone was picked up one time. Deletions cut 1 base from V and 5 bases from J, with 5 bases between. The CDR3 sequence is 12 residues long. Germline V gene data show CDR1 as GTSNPN and CDR2 as SVGIG (reference sequence).

The sample consisted of PBMCs, taken from a glioma patient treated with radiotherapy, temozolomide or both. The rearrangement links TRBV30 to TRBJ1-4; the D is unclear. The sequence was obtained from a woman between 45 and 65 years old with glioma. The CDR3 DNA reads TGTGCCTGGAGTGCCGACAATGAAAAACTGTTTTTT. It encodes CAWSADNEKLFF.